Many counts were recorded for the clone carrying this T cell receptor (beta chain). Its specificity is unknown. The CDR3 runs to 13 residues. Germline CDR1 and CDR2: SGHRS and YFSETQ. Unmatched junction bases numbered 2, after V lost 0 bases and J lost 10 bases. The data are from a study of T cells after yellow fever vaccination. TCRdb itself ran the 5' RACE reads through MiXCR, one entry per CDR3 protein. The sample holds some 110,000 distinct CDR3 sequences, more than 6% seen once. Study results and limitations: High-abundance clonotypes from the bulk population could contaminate FACS-sorted repertoires.

The TCR sequence derives from a man aged 18 to 30 who received the YFV17D yellow fever vaccine. V usage is TRBV5-1 and J usage is TRBJ1-1, with 11 bases aligning to TRBD1. The material sequenced was CD4+ T cells sorted from PBMCs, taken about 10 days after the first yellow fever vaccination. Here the CDR3 reads CASSLGDRGSAFF. The CDR3 DNA reads TGCGCCAGCAGCTTGGGGGACAGGGGGTCAGCTTTCTTT.